This TCR beta chain comes out of a study of control samples from healthy donors and cancer patients. The CDR3 loop spans 13 amino acids. Trimming took off 2 bases at V and 4 bases at J, with 6 bases between the two ends. Here immunoSEQ multiplex PCR was the method, and the copy in TCRdb shows in-frame clones only, minus some. The sample has over 150,000 clones; under 95% are singletons. The chain has TRBV12-3 or TRBV12-4 and TRBJ1-5; D gene uncertain. Source material: blood. The source of this sequence is a woman under 30 in good health. The CDR3 here is CASSLLLNQPQHF. The CDR3 nucleotides are TGTGCCAGCAGTTTACTCTTAAATCAGCCCCAGCATTTT.